The T cell receptor (beta chain) described here comes from a study of blood T cells in healthy people across ages. This CDR3 spans 18 amino acids. J was trimmed by 5 bases and V by 6 bases; bases with no gene match: 16. As for this clonotype: What it recognizes is unknown.

Study outcomes and limitations: Long-lived and aged donors differed, with more naive CD4+ cells and higher diversity in the long-lived.

It was with a sample-barcoded 5' primer and a J-beta primer mix that a second PCR of roughly 6 to 12 cycles was run. Every molecule of cDNA carried a tag from a template-switch adaptor with 12 random nucleotides. TCRdb re-analysed the 5' RACE reads in MiXCR, keeping a single row per CDR3 protein. There are 800,000 or so distinct CDR3 sequences in the sample; about 59% occur only once, and 28% lies in the top ten. For every donor, a draw yielded roughly 10 milliliters of peripheral blood. The chain combines TRBV12-3 or TRBV12-4 with TRBJ1-4, with TRBD1 identical over 9 bases. This sequence originates from a man aged 25 to 40 in good health. The sequenced sample consisted of blood. CDR3 in amino acids: CASRRPGQGLTGNEKLFF. In DNA form, the CDR3 reads TGTGCCAGCAGACGACCAGGACAGGGGCTAACGGGGAATGAAAAACTGTTTTTT.